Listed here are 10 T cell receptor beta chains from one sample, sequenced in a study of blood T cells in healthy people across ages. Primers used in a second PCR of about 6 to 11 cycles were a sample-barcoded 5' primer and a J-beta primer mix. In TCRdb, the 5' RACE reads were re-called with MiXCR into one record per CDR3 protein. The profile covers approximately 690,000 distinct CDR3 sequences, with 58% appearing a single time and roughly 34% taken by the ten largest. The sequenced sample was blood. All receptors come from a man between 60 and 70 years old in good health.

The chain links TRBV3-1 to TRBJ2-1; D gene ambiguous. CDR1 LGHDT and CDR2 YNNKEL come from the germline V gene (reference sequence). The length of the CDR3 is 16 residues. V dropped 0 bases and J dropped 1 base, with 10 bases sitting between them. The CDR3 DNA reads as TGTGCCAGCAGCCAAGATAGTGGTACTTCCTACAATGAGCAGTTCTTC. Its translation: CASSQDSGTSYNEQFF.

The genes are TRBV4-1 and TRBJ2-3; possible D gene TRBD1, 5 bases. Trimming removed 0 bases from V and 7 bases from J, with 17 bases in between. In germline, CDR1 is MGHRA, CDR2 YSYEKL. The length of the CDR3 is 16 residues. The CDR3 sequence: CASSQDTGSRLYTQYF. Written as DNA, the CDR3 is TGCGCCAGCAGCCAAGATACAGGTTCCCGTCTTTATACGCAGTATTTT.

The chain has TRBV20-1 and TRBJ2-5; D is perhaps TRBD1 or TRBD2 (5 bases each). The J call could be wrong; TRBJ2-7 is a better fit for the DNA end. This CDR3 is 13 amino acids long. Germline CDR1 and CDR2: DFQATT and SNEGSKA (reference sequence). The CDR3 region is CSALLGTHYEQYF. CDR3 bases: TGCAGTGCCCTGTTGGGGACCCACTACGAGCAGTACTTC.

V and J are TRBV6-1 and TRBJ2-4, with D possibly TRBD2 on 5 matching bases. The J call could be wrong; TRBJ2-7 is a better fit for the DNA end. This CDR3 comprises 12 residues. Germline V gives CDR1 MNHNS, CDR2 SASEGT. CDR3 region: CASSREAYEQYF. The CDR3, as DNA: TGTGCCAGCAGTCGGGAAGCCTACGAGCAGTACTTC.

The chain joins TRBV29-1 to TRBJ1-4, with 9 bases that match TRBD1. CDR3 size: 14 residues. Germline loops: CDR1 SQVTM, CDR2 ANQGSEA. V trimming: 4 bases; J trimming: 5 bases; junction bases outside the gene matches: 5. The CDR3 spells CSVAYGTGNEKLFF. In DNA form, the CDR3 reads TGCAGCGTTGCGTATGGGACAGGGAATGAAAAACTGTTTTTT.

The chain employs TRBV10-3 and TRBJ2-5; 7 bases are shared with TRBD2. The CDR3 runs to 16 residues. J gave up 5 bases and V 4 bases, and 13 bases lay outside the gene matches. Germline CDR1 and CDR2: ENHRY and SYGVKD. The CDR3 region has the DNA TGTGCCATCAGTGCATCCCGACTAGCAGGGACTGAGACCCAGTACTTC. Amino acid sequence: CAISASRLAGTETQYF.

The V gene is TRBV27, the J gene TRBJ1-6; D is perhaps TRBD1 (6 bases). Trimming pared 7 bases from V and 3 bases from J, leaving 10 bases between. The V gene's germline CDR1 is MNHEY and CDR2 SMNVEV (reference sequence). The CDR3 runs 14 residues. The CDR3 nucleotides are TGTGCCAGCATGCAGGACAGCTATAATTCACCCCTCCACTTT. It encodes CASMQDSYNSPLHF.

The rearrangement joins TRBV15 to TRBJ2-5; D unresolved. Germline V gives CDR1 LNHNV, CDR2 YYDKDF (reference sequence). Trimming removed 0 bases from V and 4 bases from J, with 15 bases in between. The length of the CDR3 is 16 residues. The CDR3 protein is CATSRDDGVGRETQYF. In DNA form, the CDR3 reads TGTGCCACCAGCAGAGATGATGGCGTCGGTCGAGAGACCCAGTACTTC.

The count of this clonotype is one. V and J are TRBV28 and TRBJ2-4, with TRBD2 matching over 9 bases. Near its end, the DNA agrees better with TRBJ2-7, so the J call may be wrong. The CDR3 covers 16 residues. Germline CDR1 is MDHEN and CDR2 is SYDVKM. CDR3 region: CASSSLTSGYPYEQYF. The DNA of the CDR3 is TGTGCCAGCAGTTCACTCACTAGCGGGTATCCCTACGAGCAGTACTTC.

For the CDR3, the DNA is TGTGCCAGCACCTCCTCGGGGACGCAGTATTTT. This codes for CASTSSGTQYF. This chain links TRBV11-2 with TRBJ2-3, with D possibly matching TRBD2 (5 bases). Trimming took off 7 bases at V and 9 bases at J, with 11 bases between the two ends. Germline values: CDR1 SGHAT, CDR2 FQNNGV. This CDR3 has 11 residues.